The clone carrying this T cell receptor (beta chain) came up a few times. Vbeta (60) and Jbeta (13) primers were used in the PCR. The protocol was immunoSEQ multiplex PCR, while the TCRdb copy is restricted to in-frame clones and leaves out a portion. The table shows around 52,000 clones, with around 83% occurring only once. The data belong to a study of cytomegalovirus exposure and HLA in healthy donors. For the study at large: A prior study identified 117 million unique TCR beta sequences from 200 million or so T cells.

Per the germline V gene, CDR1 is MNHEY and CDR2 is SMNVEV (reference sequence). The CDR3 has 14 residues. Trimming pared 0 bases from V and 8 bases from J, leaving 8 bases between. The specimen sequenced was PBMCs. The clonotype comes from a man between 40 and 49 years old in good health and CMV-seronegative. The V gene is TRBV27, the J gene TRBJ1-6; D uncertain. CDR3 region: CASSLSNQDSPLHF. The DNA for the CDR3 is TGTGCCAGCAGTTTATCTAATCAGGATTCACCCCTCCACTTT.